The 20 T cell receptor beta chains below come from one sample, sequenced in a study of OX40 agonist ivuxolimab in advanced cancers. Assay used: immunoSEQ multiplex PCR; TCRdb lists only in-frame clones, some missing. The sample holds roughly 63,000 clones; roughly 87% are singletons and the top ten take about 11%. The sample was CD4+ or CD8+ T cells sorted from blood, taken in a trial of the OX40 agonist ivuxolimab. The receptors here all came from an adult with an advanced solid tumor such as melanoma, head and neck, liver or kidney cancer.

The chain is built from TRBV2 and TRBJ1-1, with 8 bases lining up with TRBD1. Trimming removed 0 bases from V and 4 bases from J; junction bases left unmatched: 10. CDR1 SNHLY and CDR2 FYNNEI come from the germline V gene. The CDR3 sequence is 17 residues long. The CDR3, as DNA: TGTGCCAGCAGTGAAGCCCGTCCCTCAGGGGGCGGCACTGAAGCTTTCTTT. Protein product: CASSEARPSGGGTEAFF.

The chain couples TRBV7-8 to TRBJ2-7; 8 positions agree with TRBD1. The germline gives CDR1 SGHVS, CDR2 FQNEAQ. V shed 6 bases and J 0 bases; nucleotides not matched to a gene: 7. CDR3 length: 15 residues. CDR3 nucleotides: TGTGCCAGCAGTAGTACAGGGGGGAGCTCCTACGAGCAGTACTTC. Translated: CASSSTGGSSYEQYF.

The chain is built from TRBV2 and TRBJ2-5; 8 bases are shared with TRBD1. Germline trimming cut 9 bases from V and 5 bases from J; bases unmatched to any gene: 14. The CDR3 consists of 15 residues. CDR1 is SNHLY, CDR2 FYNNEI, per germline. CDR3 sequence: CASFSHRGVGETQYF. CDR3 coding DNA: TGTGCCAGTTTCAGTCACAGGGGGGTCGGGGAGACCCAGTACTTC.

The chain uses TRBV27 and TRBJ1-5; the D is unclear. The CDR3 has 15 residues. Germline CDR1 is MNHEY and CDR2 is SMNVEV (reference sequence). Trimming cost V 1 base and J 0 bases, with 7 bases left between them. As DNA, the CDR3 is TGTGCCAGCAGTTTATTCACAGATAGCAATCAGCCCCAGCATTTT. This codes for CASSLFTDSNQPQHF.

This clone has more than one count but fewer than ten. The chain joins TRBV7-8 to TRBJ2-5; D may be TRBD1 (6 bases). The germline V and J ends were trimmed by 8 bases and 2 bases, with 9 bases remaining between them. The CDR3 consists of 12 residues. CDR1 is SGHVS and CDR2 is FQNEAQ in the germline V gene. This chain's CDR3 is CASQGWQETQYF. The CDR3, as DNA: TGTGCCAGCCAGGGGTGGCAAGAGACCCAGTACTTC. Drawing the rest from reference TRBV7-8 and TRBJ2-5, the complete variable domain is GAGVSQSPRYKVAKRGQDVALRCDPISGHVSLFWYQQALGQGPEFLTYFQNEAQLDKSGLPSDRFFAERPEGSVSTLKIQRTQQEDSAVYLCASQGWQETQYFGPGTRLLVL.

The gene calls are TRBV15 and TRBJ1-2; maybe TRBD1 (6 bases). The CDR3 extends over 18 amino acids. Germline CDR1 and CDR2: LNHNV and YYDKDF (reference sequence). V was cut by 3 bases and J by 5 bases, with 25 bases left in between. CDR3 region: CATSRLERQDVTRYGYTF. CDR3 DNA sequence: TGTGCCACCAGCAGGTTAGAAAGACAGGATGTAACTAGGTATGGCTACACCTTC.

The chain recombines TRBV6-1 with TRBJ1-5, with TRBD1 identical over 9 bases. The CDR3 has 15 residues. Per the germline V gene, CDR1 is MNHNS and CDR2 is SASEGT. V dropped 5 bases and J dropped 6; count of bases not matched to a gene: 8. CDR3 DNA sequence: TGTGCCAGCAGTTTAGGGACAGGGAAGAGTCAGCCCCAGCATTTT. This translates into CASSLGTGKSQPQHF.

The genes are TRBV19 and TRBJ2-1, with TRBD2 matching over 12 bases. J lost 2 bases, V lost 6 bases, and 5 bases had no gene match. From germline, CDR1 is LNHDA and CDR2 SQIVND (reference sequence). The CDR3 spans 16 residues. The CDR3 region is CASRTSGSRPYNEQFF. The CDR3 nucleotides read TGTGCCAGTAGGACTAGCGGGAGTCGCCCCTACAATGAGCAGTTCTTC.

The rearrangement uses TRBV10-1 and TRBJ1-2; D unclear. The germline CDR1 and CDR2 sequences are WNHNN and SYGVQD (reference sequence). The CDR3 covers 13 residues. V dropped 2 bases and J dropped 4 bases, with 8 bases sitting between them. The CDR3 here is CASSEGESYGYTF. The CDR3 region has the DNA TGCGCCAGCAGTGAGGGGGAATCCTATGGCTACACCTTC.

This chain connects TRBV7-2 to TRBJ2-3; D might be TRBD1 (5 bases). Trimming cost V 1 base and J 4 bases, with 15 bases left between them. This CDR3 is 16 amino acids long. CDR1 SGHTA and CDR2 FQGNSA come from the germline V gene. CDR3 sequence (DNA): TGTGCCAGCAGCTTAGTCCCGGCCAGGGCGGCAGATACGCAGTATTTT. Residues: CASSLVPARAADTQYF.

The rearrangement joins TRBV9 to TRBJ1-2, with D maybe TRBD1 (5 bases). This CDR3 spans 12 amino acids. The V end was cut by 5 bases, the J end by 2 bases, with 7 bases between. Germline CDR1 and CDR2: SGDLS and YYNGEE. This CDR3 reads CASRGDNYGYTF. The CDR3 DNA is TGTGCCAGCAGGGGGGACAACTATGGCTACACCTTC.

The chain has TRBV27 and TRBJ2-7; no clear D. CDR3 length: 14 amino acids. In germline, CDR1 is MNHEY, CDR2 SMNVEV (reference sequence). Trimming took 2 bases from V and 3 from J, leaving 11 bases between them. CDR3 amino acids: CASSLNPGGYEQYF. The CDR3 DNA is TGTGCCAGCAGTTTAAACCCCGGCGGCTACGAGCAGTACTTC.

The chain combines TRBV5-1 with TRBJ1-5; D not resolved. Germline V lookup: CDR1 SGHRS, CDR2 YFSETQ. CDR3 length: 13 amino acids. Trimming removed 2 bases at V and 5 bases at J, with 8 bases between. The CDR3 nucleotides are TGCGCCAGCAGCTTTACCGGGGATCAGCCCCAGCATTTT. Its protein is CASSFTGDQPQHF.

The V and J genes are TRBV10-1 and TRBJ2-7; 7 bases match TRBD1. J lost 6 bases, V lost 5 bases, and 4 bases had no gene match. In germline, CDR1 is WNHNN, CDR2 SYGVQD (reference sequence). The CDR3 spans 12 residues. Here the CDR3 reads CASSPHRGEQYF. Here the CDR3 DNA reads TGCGCCAGCAGTCCCCACAGGGGCGAGCAGTACTTC.

The V call is TRBV29-1, the J call TRBJ1-2, with D possibly TRBD1 on 5 matching bases. Germline lookup yields CDR1 SQVTM and CDR2 ANQGSEA. The CDR3 has 10 amino acids. V was shortened by 6 bases and J by 7 bases, with 9 bases between the two germline ends. The CDR3 region is CSVGGSGYTF. The CDR3 nucleotides are TGCAGCGTGGGGGGGAGTGGCTACACCTTC. Variable domain in full (rest from reference TRBV29-1 and TRBJ1-2): SAVISQKPSRDICQRGTSLTIQCQVDSQVTMMFWYRQQPGQSLTLIATANQGSEATYESGFVIDKFPISRPNLTFSTLTVSNMSPEDSSIYLCSVGGSGYTFGSGTRLTVV.

This chain joins TRBV19 and TRBJ2-4; the match to TRBD2 covers 9 bases. Germline values: CDR1 LNHDA, CDR2 SQIVND (reference sequence). The CDR3 has 14 residues. The trim removed 5 bases at V and 6 bases at J, leaving 5 bases unmatched. CDR3 bases: TGTGCCAGTAGTGAGCTAGCGGGATTAAACATTCAGTACTTC. The encoded protein is CASSELAGLNIQYF.

The gene calls are TRBV6-8 and TRBJ2-2; a weak D match, TRBD1 (6 bases). Germline V gene data show CDR1 as MNHGY and CDR2 as SAAAGT. CDR3 length: 20 amino acids. Trimming stripped 9 bases from V and 1 base from J, with 30 bases between. The CDR3 loop reads CARNPTGLPLYGWNTGELFF. Here the CDR3 DNA reads TGTGCCAGGAACCCCACAGGGCTCCCACTTTACGGGTGGAACACCGGGGAGCTGTTTTTT.

The chain joins TRBV10-2 to TRBJ1-2, with D unresolved. The CDR3 covers 14 residues. CDR1 WSHSY and CDR2 SAAADI come from the germline V gene. V was pared by 0 bases and J by 3 bases, with 8 bases between. Here the CDR3 reads CASSESQTHYGYTF. The CDR3 DNA reads as TGCGCCAGCAGTGAGTCACAGACTCACTATGGCTACACCTTC.

This clone was seen a single time. This chain uses TRBV29-1 with TRBJ1-1, with D possibly being TRBD1 (5 bases). Trimming cost V 0 bases and J 5 bases, with 7 bases left between them. The germline gives CDR1 SQVTM, CDR2 ANQGSEA. The CDR3 has 12 amino acids. DNA of the CDR3: TGCAGCGTTGAAGATGGGGGGACTGAAGCTTTCTTT. It encodes CSVEDGGTEAFF.

The gene calls are TRBV27 and TRBJ1-2; D perhaps matches TRBD1 (6 bases). The CDR3 consists of 14 residues. The germline V gene has CDR1 MNHEY and CDR2 SMNVEV (reference sequence). The V gene lost 4 bases and the J gene lost 4 bases, with 13 bases spanning the gap. This chain's CDR3 is CASSSLDRRYGYTF. In DNA, the CDR3 is TGTGCCAGCAGTTCTTTAGACAGGCGCTATGGCTACACCTTC.